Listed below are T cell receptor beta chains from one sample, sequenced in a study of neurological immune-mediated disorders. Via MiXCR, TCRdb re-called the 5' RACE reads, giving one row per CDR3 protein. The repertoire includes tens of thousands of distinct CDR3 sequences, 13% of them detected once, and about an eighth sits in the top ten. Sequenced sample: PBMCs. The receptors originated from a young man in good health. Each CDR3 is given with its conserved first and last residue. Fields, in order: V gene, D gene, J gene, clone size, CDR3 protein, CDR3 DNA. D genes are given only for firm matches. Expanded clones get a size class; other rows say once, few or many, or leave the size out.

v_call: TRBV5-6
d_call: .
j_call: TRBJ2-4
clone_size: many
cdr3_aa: CASSPGVRENIQYF
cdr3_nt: TGTGCCAGCAGCCCGGGGGTCCGGGAAAACATTCAGTACTTC

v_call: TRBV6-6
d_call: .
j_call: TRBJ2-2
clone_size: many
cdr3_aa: CASSRQGGDTGELFF
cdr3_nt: TGTGCCAGCAGTCGACAGGGCGGGGACACCGGGGAGCTGTTTTTT

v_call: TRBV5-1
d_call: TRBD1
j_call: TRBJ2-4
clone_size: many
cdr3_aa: CASSSGQGGVDIQYF
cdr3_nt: TGCGCCAGCAGCTCCGGACAGGGCGGGGTGGACATTCAGTACTTC

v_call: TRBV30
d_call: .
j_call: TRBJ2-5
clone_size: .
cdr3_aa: CAWSVLETQYF
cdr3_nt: TGTGCCTGGAGTGTACTAGAGACCCAGTACTTC

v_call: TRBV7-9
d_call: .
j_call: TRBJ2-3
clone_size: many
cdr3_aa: CASSTPQPDTQYF
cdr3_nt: TGTGCCAGCAGCACTCCCCAGCCAGATACGCAGTATTTT

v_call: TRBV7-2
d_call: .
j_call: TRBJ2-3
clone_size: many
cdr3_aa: CASSFTPAGGAAQYF
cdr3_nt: TGTGCCAGCAGCTTCACCCCCGCCGGGGGAGCGGCTCAGTATTTT

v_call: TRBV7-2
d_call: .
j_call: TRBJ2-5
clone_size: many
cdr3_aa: CASSLVARWETQYF
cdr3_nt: TGTGCCAGCAGCTTAGTGGCTAGATGGGAGACCCAGTACTTC

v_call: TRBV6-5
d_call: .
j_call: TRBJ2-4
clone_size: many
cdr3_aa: CASSARNIQYF
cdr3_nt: TGTGCCAGCAGCGCCCGGAACATTCAGTACTTC

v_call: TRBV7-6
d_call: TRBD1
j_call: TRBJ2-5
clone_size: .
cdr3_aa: CASSSTGVETQYF
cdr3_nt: TGTGCCAGCAGCTCGACAGGGGTCGAGACCCAGTACTTC

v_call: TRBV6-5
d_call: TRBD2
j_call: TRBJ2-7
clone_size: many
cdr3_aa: CASSYSATSFAYEQYF
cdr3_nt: TGTGCCAGCAGTTACTCGGCGACTAGCTTTGCCTACGAGCAGTACTTC

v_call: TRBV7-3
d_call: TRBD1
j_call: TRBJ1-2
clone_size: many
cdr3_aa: CASSLMGQGSGYTF
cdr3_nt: TGTGCCAGCAGCTTAATGGGACAGGGGAGTGGCTACACCTTC

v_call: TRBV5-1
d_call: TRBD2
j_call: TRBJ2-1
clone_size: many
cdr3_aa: CASSLGSSGYNEQFF
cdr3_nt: TGCGCCAGCAGCTTGGGATCTAGCGGATACAATGAGCAGTTCTTC

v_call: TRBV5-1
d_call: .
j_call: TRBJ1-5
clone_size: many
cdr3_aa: CASSPSTGSNQPQHF
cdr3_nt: TGCGCCAGCAGCCCCTCGACGGGAAGCAATCAGCCCCAGCATTTT

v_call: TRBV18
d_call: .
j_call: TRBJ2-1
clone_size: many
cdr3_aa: CASSPPGLSNEQFF
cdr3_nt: TGTGCCAGCTCACCACCAGGACTATCCAATGAGCAGTTCTTC

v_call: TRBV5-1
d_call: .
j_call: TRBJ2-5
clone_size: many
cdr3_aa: CASSLAGMETQYF
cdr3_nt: TGCGCCAGCAGCTTGGCAGGGATGGAGACCCAGTACTTC

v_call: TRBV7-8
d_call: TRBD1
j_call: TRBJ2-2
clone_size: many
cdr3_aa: CASSLDRGQGLSVNTGELFF
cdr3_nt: TGTGCCAGCAGCTTAGATCGCGGACAGGGGTTGTCGGTGAACACCGGGGAGCTGTTTTTT

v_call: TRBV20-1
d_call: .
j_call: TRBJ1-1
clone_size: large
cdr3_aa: CSARVSLNTEAFF
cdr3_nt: TGCAGTGCTAGAGTATCCCTGAACACTGAAGCTTTCTTT

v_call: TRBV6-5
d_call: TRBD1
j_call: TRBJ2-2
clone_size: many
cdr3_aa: CASRTGWDTGELFF
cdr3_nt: TGTGCCAGCAGGACAGGGTGGGACACCGGGGAGCTGTTTTTT

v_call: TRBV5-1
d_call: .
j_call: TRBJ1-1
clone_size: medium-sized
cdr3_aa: CASRSGQLNTEAFF
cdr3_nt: TGCGCCAGCAGATCCGGACAGTTGAACACTGAAGCTTTCTTT

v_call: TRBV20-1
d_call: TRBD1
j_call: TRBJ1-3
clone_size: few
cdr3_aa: CSARPLTGGGNTIYF
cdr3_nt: TGCAGTGCTAGACCCTTGACAGGGGGAGGAAACACCATATATTTT

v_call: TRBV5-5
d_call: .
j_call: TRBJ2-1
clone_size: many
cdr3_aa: CASSLAGMLDEQFF
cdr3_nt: TGTGCCAGCAGCTTGGCGGGAATGTTGGATGAGCAGTTCTTC

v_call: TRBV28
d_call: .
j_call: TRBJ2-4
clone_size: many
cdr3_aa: CASTGGGKGNIQYF
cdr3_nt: TGTGCCAGCACAGGGGGAGGTAAAGGGAACATTCAGTACTTC

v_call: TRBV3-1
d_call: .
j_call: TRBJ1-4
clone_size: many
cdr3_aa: CASSLNEKLFF
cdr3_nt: TGTGCCAGCAGTCTCAATGAAAAACTGTTTTTT

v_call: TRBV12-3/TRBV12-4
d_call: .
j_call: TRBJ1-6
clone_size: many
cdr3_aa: CASSPPQGSPLHF
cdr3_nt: TGTGCCAGCAGTCCCCCCCAGGGGTCACCCCTCCACTTT

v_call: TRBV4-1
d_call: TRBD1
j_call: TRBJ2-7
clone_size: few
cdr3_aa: CASSLAGQGYEQYF
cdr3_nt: TGCGCCAGCAGTTTGGCGGGACAGGGCTACGAGCAGTACTTC

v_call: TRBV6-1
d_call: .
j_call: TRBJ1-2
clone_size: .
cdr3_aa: CASSEVGNDGYTF
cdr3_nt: TGTGCCAGCAGTGAAGTCGGGAACGATGGCTACACCTTC

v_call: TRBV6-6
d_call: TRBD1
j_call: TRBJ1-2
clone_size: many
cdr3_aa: CASSPGTGGGGYTF
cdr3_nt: TGTGCCAGCAGTCCCGGGACAGGGGGCGGAGGCTACACCTTC

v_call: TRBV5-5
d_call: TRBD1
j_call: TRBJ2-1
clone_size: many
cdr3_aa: CASSRPTGVAYNEQFF
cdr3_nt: TGTGCCAGCAGCCGGCCGACAGGGGTTGCCTACAATGAGCAGTTCTTC

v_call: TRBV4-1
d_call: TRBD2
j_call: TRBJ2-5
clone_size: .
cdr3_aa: CAIIQEPGLAGGPQDTQYF
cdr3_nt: TGCGCCATCATCCAAGAACCGGGACTAGCGGGAGGGCCACAAGATACCCAGTACTTC

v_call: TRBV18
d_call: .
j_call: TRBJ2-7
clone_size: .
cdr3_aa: CASSAAYEQYF
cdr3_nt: TGTGCCAGCTCAGCCGCCTACGAGCAGTACTTC

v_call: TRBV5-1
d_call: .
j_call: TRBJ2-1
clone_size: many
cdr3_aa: CASRTIENVGHNEQFF
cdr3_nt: TGCGCCAGCAGGACCATAGAAAATGTGGGCCACAATGAGCAGTTCTTC

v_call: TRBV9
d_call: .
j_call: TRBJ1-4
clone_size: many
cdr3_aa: CASSVARTSPGENEKLFF
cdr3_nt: TGTGCCAGCAGCGTTGCGAGGACATCTCCCGGGGAAAATGAAAAACTGTTTTTT

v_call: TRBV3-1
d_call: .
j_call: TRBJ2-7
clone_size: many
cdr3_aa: CASSLFAQGPSSYEQYF
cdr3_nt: TGTGCCAGCAGTCTATTCGCGCAGGGGCCAAGTTCCTACGAGCAGTACTTC

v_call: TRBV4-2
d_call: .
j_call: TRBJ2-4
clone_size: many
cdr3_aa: CASSQDLAAPNIQYF
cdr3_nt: TGTGCCAGCAGCCAAGATTTGGCAGCTCCGAACATTCAGTACTTC

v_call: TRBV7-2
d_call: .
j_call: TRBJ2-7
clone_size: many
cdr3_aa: CASSLRQLYEQYF
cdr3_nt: TGTGCCAGCAGCTTGAGACAGCTATACGAGCAGTACTTC

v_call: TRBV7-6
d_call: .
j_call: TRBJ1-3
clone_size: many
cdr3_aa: CASSLGDSGGNTIYF
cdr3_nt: TGTGCCAGCAGCTTAGGAGATTCTGGAGGAAACACCATATATTTT

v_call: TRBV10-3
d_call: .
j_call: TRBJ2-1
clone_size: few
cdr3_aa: CAIGGGDSGYNEQFF
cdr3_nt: TGTGCCATCGGTGGGGGCGATAGCGGTTACAATGAGCAGTTCTTC

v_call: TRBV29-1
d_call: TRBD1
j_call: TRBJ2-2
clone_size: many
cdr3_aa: CSVTGDKKNTGELFF
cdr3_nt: TGCAGCGTTACAGGGGACAAAAAGAACACCGGGGAGCTGTTTTTT

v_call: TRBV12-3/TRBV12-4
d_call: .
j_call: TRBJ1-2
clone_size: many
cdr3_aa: CASSASSDARPYGYTF
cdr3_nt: TGTGCCAGCAGTGCGTCCTCGGACGCCCGCCCCTATGGCTACACCTTC

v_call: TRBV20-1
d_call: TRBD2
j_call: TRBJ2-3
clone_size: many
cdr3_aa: CSAAGGSDVPGGTDTQYF
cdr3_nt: TGCAGTGCTGCTGGCGGGAGTGATGTGCCTGGTGGCACAGATACGCAGTATTTT

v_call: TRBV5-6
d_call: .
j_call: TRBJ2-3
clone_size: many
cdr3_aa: CASSLAGLYTDTQYF
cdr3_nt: TGTGCCAGCAGCTTGGCGGGGCTCTACACAGATACGCAGTATTTT

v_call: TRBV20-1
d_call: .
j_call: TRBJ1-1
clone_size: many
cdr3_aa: CSASRAVTAGAGTEAFF
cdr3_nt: TGCAGTGCTAGCAGGGCCGTAACCGCGGGGGCAGGAACTGAAGCTTTCTTT

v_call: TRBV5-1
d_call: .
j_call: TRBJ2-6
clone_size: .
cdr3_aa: CARSLSVGSGANVRTF
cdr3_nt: .

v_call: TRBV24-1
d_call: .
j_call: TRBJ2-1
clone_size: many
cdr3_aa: CATSDPRRNEQFF
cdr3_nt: TGTGCCACCAGTGACCCCAGGAGGAATGAGCAGTTCTTC

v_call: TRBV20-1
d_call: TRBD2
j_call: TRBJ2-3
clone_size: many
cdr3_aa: CSARGLGRSGPSTDTQYF
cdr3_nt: TGCAGTGCTAGGGGGCTCGGGAGGTCGGGACCCAGCACAGATACGCAGTATTTT

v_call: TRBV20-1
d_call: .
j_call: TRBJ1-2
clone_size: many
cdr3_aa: CSASKTYTF
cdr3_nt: TGCAGTGCTAGCAAGACCTACACCTTC

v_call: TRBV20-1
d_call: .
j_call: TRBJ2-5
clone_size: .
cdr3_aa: CSASPLGGVAETQYF
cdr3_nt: TGCAGTGCTAGCCCCCTTGGCGGGGTCGCGGAGACCCAGTACTTC